The 29 T cell receptor beta chains listed next were all sequenced from one sample in a study of CD8 T cells in Susac syndrome. Roughly 0.5 to 1 ug RNA was reverse transcribed with random hexamers. In TCRdb, the immunoSEQ multiplex PCR reads were re-called with MiXCR into one record per CDR3 protein. The profile shows more than 90,000 distinct CDR3 sequences, 90% to 95% of them singletons. The specimen sequenced was CD4+ T cells from PBMCs. The source is a human donor with multiple sclerosis.

The rearrangement joins TRBV19 to TRBJ2-1; the D is unclear. Germline CDR1 is LNHDA and CDR2 is SQIVND (reference sequence). The V end lost 3 bases, the J end lost 10 bases, and 7 bases lay between the germline ends. This CDR3 region has 11 residues. CDR3 amino acids: CASSMRLEQFF. The CDR3 region has the DNA TGTGCCAGTAGTATGCGCCTGGAGCAGTTCTTC.

The chain uses TRBV20-1 and TRBJ2-1; TRBD2 agrees at 7 bases. Trimming cost V 3 bases and J 5 bases; bases outside gene matches: 10. The CDR3 totals 15 residues. Germline V gene lookup returns CDR1 DFQATT and CDR2 SNEGSKA (reference sequence). CDR3 nucleotide sequence: TGCAGTGCTAGCGGGTGGCTAGCGGTAAACAATGAGCAGTTCTTC. It is translated as CSASGWLAVNNEQFF.

The V call is TRBV12-3 or TRBV12-4, the J call TRBJ2-5, with 7 bases identical to TRBD1. This CDR3 is 13 amino acids long. Unmatched junction bases numbered 4, after V lost 8 bases and J lost 1 base. CDR3 protein: CASGTELQETQYF. The CDR3 nucleotides are TGTGCCAGCGGGACAGAACTCCAAGAGACCCAGTACTTC.

The count of this clonotype is one. The gene calls are TRBV23-1 and TRBJ1-1; maybe TRBD1 (5 bases). TRBV23-1 is noted as an ORF with a role that remains uncertain. The CDR3 has 15 residues. Between the trimmed V and J ends, which lost 3 bases and 0 bases, there was a span of 11 bases. The DNA of the CDR3 is TGCGCCAGCAGTCAGCCGGGACGGTTGAACACTGAAGCTTTCTTT. Its protein product is CASSQPGRLNTEAFF.

This clonotype was seen just once. The gene calls are TRBV3-1 and TRBJ2-5; TRBD1 agrees at 7 bases. The length of the CDR3 is 14 residues. With 3 bases clipped from V and 3 bases from J, the junction kept 4 bases outside the gene matches. Looked up from germline, CDR1 is LGHDT and CDR2 is YNNKEL (reference sequence). CDR3 loop: CASSHRQGKETQYF. CDR3 in DNA: TGTGCCAGCAGCCACCGACAGGGTAAAGAGACCCAGTACTTC.

The genes are TRBV7-3 and TRBJ1-1; D unresolved. Germline CDR1 and CDR2: SGHTA and FQGTGA. Trimming stripped 5 bases from V and 10 bases from J, with 17 bases between. The CDR3 covers 13 residues. CDR3: CASSSQGSGRAFF. DNA of the CDR3: TGTGCCAGCAGCAGCCAAGGAAGTGGACGAGCTTTCTTT.

V gene TRBV20-1 combines with J gene TRBJ1-1; 8 bases align to TRBD1. Unmatched junction bases numbered 11, after V lost 6 bases and J lost 5 bases. Germline V gives CDR1 DFQATT, CDR2 SNEGSKA (reference sequence). The CDR3 runs to 14 residues. CDR3 in DNA: TGCAGTGCATCGAGTGGACAGGGCGGAACTGAAGCTTTCTTT. Translating it yields CSASSGQGGTEAFF.

The chain joins TRBV6-5 to TRBJ1-1; 9 bases fit TRBD1. Germline V gene sequence: CDR1 MNHEY, CDR2 SVGAGI. Losses at the gene ends were 8 bases for V and 4 bases for J; bases not matched to a gene: 5. CDR3 length: 13 residues. The CDR3 region is CASGQGSFTEAFF. In DNA, the CDR3 is TGTGCCAGCGGACAGGGGAGTTTCACTGAAGCTTTCTTT.

The CDR3 here is CSARGGAGGTDTQYF. The CDR3 DNA sequence: TGCAGTGCTAGAGGGGGAGCCGGGGGTACAGATACGCAGTATTTT. The J gene is TRBJ2-3, the V gene TRBV20-1; D is possibly TRBD2 (6 bases). V lost 1 base and J lost 3, with 14 bases in between. The CDR3 length is 15 residues. CDR1 and CDR2 from the germline V gene are DFQATT and SNEGSKA (reference sequence).

The chain employs TRBV5-4 and TRBJ2-1; D might be TRBD1 (5 bases). The CDR3 runs 15 residues. Germline assignment: CDR1 SGHNT and CDR2 YYREEE (reference sequence). The V end was cut by 4 bases, the J end by 5 bases, with 16 bases between. CDR3 in amino acids: CASSIDSRSDNEQFF. The CDR3 region has the DNA TGTGCCAGCAGCATTGACAGTAGGTCGGACAATGAGCAGTTCTTC.

The CDR3 nucleotides are TGTGCCAGCAGCCAGATGACAGGTACCTACGAGCAGTACTTC. Its translation is CASSQMTGTYEQYF. The chain employs TRBV3-1 and TRBJ2-7; weak D call: TRBD1 (6 bases). Between the trimmed V and J ends, which lost 3 bases and 2 bases, there was a span of 11 bases. From germline, CDR1 is LGHDT and CDR2 YNNKEL (reference sequence). CDR3 length: 14 amino acids.

This clonotype was counted once. CDR3 in DNA: TGCGCCAGCAGCTCCTCCGGGACAGCCTACGAGCAGTACTTC. Translation gives CASSSSGTAYEQYF. The chain joins TRBV5-1 to TRBJ2-7, with 7 nucleotides matching TRBD1. V dropped 3 bases and J dropped 2; count of bases not matched to a gene: 5. The CDR3 has 14 residues. Germline lookup yields CDR1 SGHRS and CDR2 YFSETQ.

The CDR3: CSALGTGGVYEQYF. The CDR3 nucleotides are TGCAGTGCCCTCGGAACGGGGGGAGTCTACGAGCAGTACTTC. The rearrangement joins TRBV20-1 to TRBJ2-7, with 7 bases aligning to TRBD2. Losses at the gene ends were 6 bases for V and 3 bases for J; bases not matched to a gene: 11. The CDR3 extends over 14 amino acids. Germline V gene data show CDR1 as DFQATT and CDR2 as SNEGSKA (reference sequence).

J is TRBJ1-5 and V is TRBV27; D is unresolved. Trimming pared 3 bases from V and 7 bases from J, leaving 10 bases between. The CDR3 length is 13 residues. CDR1 and CDR2 (germline): MNHEY, SMNVEV (reference sequence). For the CDR3, the DNA is TGTGCCAGCAGTTTGGAGCGGTTCCAGCCCCAGCATTTT. Protein: CASSLERFQPQHF.

This chain joins TRBV18 and TRBJ1-1; D gene unclear. There are 15 residues in the CDR3. Germline CDR1 is KGHSH and CDR2 is LQKENI. Trimming cost V 3 bases and J 3 bases, with 14 bases left between them. This chain's CDR3 is CASSPYGGWDTEAFF. The CDR3 DNA follows: TGTGCCAGCTCACCCTACGGCGGTTGGGACACTGAAGCTTTCTTT.

The chain couples TRBV2 to TRBJ1-6; D unresolved. Trimming removed 1 base from V and 5 bases from J, with 12 bases in between. The CDR3 is 16 residues long. In germline, CDR1 is SNHLY, CDR2 FYNNEI. CDR3 in DNA: TGTGCCAGCAGTGAAGAAAGGCCAGTTAATAATTCACCCCTCCACTTT. Encoded protein: CASSEERPVNNSPLHF. Full variable domain (missing parts from reference TRBV2 and TRBJ1-6): EPEVTQTPSHQVTQMGQEVILRCVPISNHLYFYWYRQILGQKVEFLVSFYNNEISEKSEIFDDQFSVERPDGSNFTLKIRSTKLEDSAMYFCASSEERPVNNSPLHFGNGTRLTVT.

The gene calls are TRBV29-1 and TRBJ2-5, with 12 bases identical to TRBD1. CDR3 size: 16 residues. The germline gives CDR1 SQVTM, CDR2 ANQGSEA. Trimming cost V 2 bases and J 4 bases; bases outside gene matches: 8. CDR3 in DNA: TGCAGCGTTGAATTCGGGACAGGGGGCACAAGAGAGACCCAGTACTTC. Its translation: CSVEFGTGGTRETQYF.

This clonotype was observed a single time. The chain uses TRBV25-1 and TRBJ1-1, with D hard to call. Deletions cut 8 bases from V and 12 bases from J, with 16 bases between. The germline V gene has CDR1 MGHDK and CDR2 SYGVNS. This CDR3 contains 11 residues. CDR3 nucleotides: TGTGCCAGCGTTCTGAGGCGGCAAACTTTCTTT. Protein product: CASVLRRQTFF.

The genes are TRBV4-2 and TRBJ2-3; 10 bases fit TRBD2. This CDR3 is built from 16 residues. Germline CDR1 and CDR2: LGHNA and YNFKEQ. The junction had 2 bases not matched to a gene; V was cut back by 1 base and J by 1 base. The CDR3 sequence is CASSQVAGGGTDTQYF. Here the CDR3 DNA reads TGTGCCAGCAGCCAAGTAGCGGGGGGTGGCACAGATACGCAGTATTTT.

The V and J genes are TRBV23-1 and TRBJ2-7, with unresolved D. TRBV23-1 is given ORF status, its function remaining uncertain. The CDR3 spans 16 residues. V was clipped by 3 bases and J by 5 bases, with 20 bases between them. CDR3 in DNA: TGCGCCAGCAGTCACTTCCGGGCCCGGATAACCCACGAGCAGTACTTC. The encoded protein is CASSHFRARITHEQYF.

As regards this clonotype: Compared with germline, one end of the junction differs, possibly owing to a read error. This rearrangement joins TRBV5-6 to TRBJ1-1, with D possibly being TRBD1 (5 bases). The CDR3 covers 11 residues. From germline, CDR1 is SGHDT and CDR2 YYEEEE. The CDR3 DNA reads as TGTGCCAGCAGCTTCGAAGAGGGACCGGTCTTT. This translates into CASSFEEGPVF.

CDR3 residues: CATSVRIGELFF. The CDR3 region has the DNA TGTGCCACCAGTGTACGAATCGGGGAGCTGTTTTTT. The chain uses TRBV24-1 and TRBJ2-2, with D uncertain. CDR1 and CDR2 (germline): KGHDR, SFDVKD. The length of the CDR3 is 12 residues. Trimming took 5 bases from V and 7 from J, leaving 7 bases between them.

This clonotype was seen just once. This chain uses TRBV28 with TRBJ1-4, with D perhaps TRBD1 (6 bases). The V and J ends lost 3 bases and 8 bases respectively, with 19 bases between them. This CDR3 comprises 16 residues. CDR1 is MDHEN and CDR2 is SYDVKM in the germline V gene. The CDR3 nucleotides read TGTGCCAGCAGTTTCGGGGGCAGGTGGGGAGAGGAAAAACTGTTTTTT. Protein sequence: CASSFGGRWGEEKLFF.

The rearrangement joins TRBV6-5 to TRBJ2-5, with D tentatively TRBD1 or TRBD2 (7 bases each). The germline CDR1 and CDR2 sequences are MNHEY and SVGAGI. V lost 4 bases to trimming and J lost 7 bases, with 13 bases between them. CDR3 length equals 13 residues. The CDR3 loop is CASSSGQRGTQYF. The CDR3 coding sequence is TGTGCCAGCAGTTCGGGACAGCGGGGGACCCAGTACTTC.

The chain recombines TRBV20-1 with TRBJ2-5; the D gene is possibly TRBD2 (6 bases). Trimming cost V 3 bases and J 2 bases, with 10 bases left between them. Germline CDR1 is DFQATT and CDR2 is SNEGSKA (reference sequence). This CDR3 has 13 amino acids. As DNA, the CDR3 is TGCAGTGCTAGCCCTAGCGCGCAAGAGACCCAGTACTTC. Amino acids: CSASPSAQETQYF.

The V call is TRBV6-1, the J call TRBJ1-5; D possibly corresponds to TRBD1 (6 bases). CDR3 length: 16 amino acids. Trimming removed 8 bases at V and 0 bases at J, with 17 bases between. Germline CDR1 and CDR2: MNHNS and SASEGT. DNA of the CDR3: TGTGCCAGCGTCAGTCCGGACAGACTTAGCAATCAGCCCCAGCATTTT. Translating it yields CASVSPDRLSNQPQHF.

V is TRBV20-1 and J is TRBJ1-3, with D unresolved. With 3 bases removed from V and 4 bases from J, the gap between germline ends came to 13 bases. Per the germline V gene, CDR1 is DFQATT and CDR2 is SNEGSKA (reference sequence). The CDR3 is 14 residues long. This CDR3 reads CSARPERAGNTIYF. CDR3 bases: TGCAGTGCTAGGCCCGAGAGGGCCGGAAACACCATATATTTT.

The genes are TRBV11-2 and TRBJ2-7, with D unclear. V gave up 1 base and J gave up 3 bases, with 13 bases separating them. The CDR3 sequence is 15 residues long. Germline CDR1 is SGHAT and CDR2 is FQNNGV. In nucleotides, the CDR3 is TGTGCCAGCAGCTTAGGACCCGGGTCAAGCTACGAGCAGTACTTC. As protein: CASSLGPGSSYEQYF.

The chain employs TRBV4-1 and TRBJ2-5; 7 bases map to TRBD1. Germline assignment: CDR1 MGHRA and CDR2 YSYEKL. V lost 3 bases to trimming and J lost 5 bases; unmatched junction nucleotides: 12. The CDR3 is 16 amino acids. CDR3 sequence: CASSHLLGQRVETQYF. CDR3 nucleotide sequence: TGCGCCAGCAGCCACCTATTGGGACAGAGGGTGGAGACCCAGTACTTC.